The 31 T cell receptor beta chains in this list originate from one sample, sequenced in a study of T cells expressing NK-cell markers. TCRdb reprocessed the 5' RACE reads and keeps a single row for each CDR3 protein, giving no DNA. This sample's clone table lists around 180,000 distinct CDR3 sequences. Sequenced material: blood T cells: a sorted CD56 or NKG2C T cell subset, CD4+ or CD8+ T cells, or bulk PBMC T cells (not recorded which). Source of these receptors: a man between 18 and 69 years old in good health.

V is TRBV6-5 and J is TRBJ2-5; lacking DNA, the TRBD2 call made by TCRdb goes unchecked. The CDR3 consists of 15 residues. Per the germline V gene, CDR1 is MNHEY and CDR2 is SVGAGI. This CDR3 is CASSSYAGEAETQYF.

The V gene is TRBV2, the J gene TRBJ2-1. CDR3 length: 17 residues. Germline V gene sequence: CDR1 SNHLY, CDR2 FYNNEI. CDR3 in amino acids: CASSLHGPRSSYNEQFF.

CDR3 protein: CASSTRDTSGNTIYF. V gene TRBV5-4 combines with J gene TRBJ1-3; TCRdb outputs TRBD1, but without DNA this stays unchecked. Germline values: CDR1 SGHNT, CDR2 YYREEE (reference sequence). This CDR3 contains 15 residues.

The chain has TRBV5-1 and TRBJ1-4; without DNA, the TCRdb call of TRBD1 cannot be checked. Germline V gene data show CDR1 as SGHRS and CDR2 as YFSETQ. The CDR3 extends over 19 amino acids. CDR3 residues: CASSLDRYRVTGPNEKLFF.

The rearrangement links TRBV9 to TRBJ1-1; TCRdb's D call of TRBD1 is untestable without DNA. The CDR3 sequence is 16 residues long. CDR1 is SGDLS, CDR2 YYNGEE, per germline. CDR3 region: CASSVSGGGMNTEAFF.

The CDR3 is CASSMGAGSYEQYF. The V gene is TRBV27, the J gene TRBJ2-7; TCRdb gives TRBD1 as the D gene, but with no DNA this cannot be confirmed. The CDR3 is made up of 14 amino acids. Germline V gives CDR1 MNHEY, CDR2 SMNVEV (reference sequence).

The J gene is TRBJ1-6, the V gene TRBV4-2; as DNA is missing, the TRBD1 call by TCRdb cannot be tested. CDR1 and CDR2 (germline): LGHNA, YNFKEQ. CDR3 length equals 18 residues. CDR3 residues: CASSQDSLGTGWNSPLHF.

The chain joins TRBV5-8 to TRBJ2-2; with no DNA, the TCRdb D assignment of TRBD1 cannot be verified. Germline lookup yields CDR1 SGHTS and CDR2 YDEGEE. The CDR3 has 15 amino acids. The CDR3 is CASSHDRVSIGELFF. Full variable domain (outside the CDR3, taken from reference TRBV5-8 and TRBJ2-2): EAGVTQSPTHLIKTRGQQATLRCSPISGHTSVYWYQQALGLGLQFLLWYDEGEERNRGNFPPRFSGRQFPNYSSELNVNALELEDSALYLCASSHDRVSIGELFFGEGSRLTVL.

The V call is TRBV10-3, the J call TRBJ2-7; TCRdb calls TRBD1, which cannot be checked without DNA. The germline V gene encodes CDR1 ENHRY and CDR2 SYGVKD. The CDR3 is 15 amino acids. The CDR3 protein is CAISESTTGLYEQYF.

This chain uses TRBV25-1 with TRBJ2-1; TCRdb names TRBD1, which stays unverified in the absence of DNA. CDR3 length: 17 amino acids. CDR1 and CDR2 (germline): MGHDK, SYGVNS. CDR3 amino acids: CASSESPVWGGGDEQFF.

The CDR3 spells CASTPLQGYNEQFF. V gene TRBV5-6 combines with J gene TRBJ2-1; checking the TCRdb D call of TRBD1 is not possible without DNA. This CDR3 spans 14 amino acids. Germline loops: CDR1 SGHDT, CDR2 YYEEEE.

The chain employs TRBV24-1 and TRBJ2-1; TCRdb returns TRBD1, unconfirmable since there is no DNA. Germline V gene sequence: CDR1 KGHDR, CDR2 SFDVKD. The CDR3 covers 13 residues. The CDR3 loop reads CATETGSGDEQFF.

The genes are TRBV2 and TRBJ1-1. Germline V gene data show CDR1 as SNHLY and CDR2 as FYNNEI. This CDR3 has 13 amino acids. Here the CDR3 reads CASINEGNTEAFF.

The chain couples TRBV7-8 to TRBJ2-7; TCRdb proposes TRBD1, but this gene call is untestable without DNA. The CDR3 runs 15 residues. Germline loops: CDR1 SGHVS, CDR2 FQNEAQ. CDR3 in amino acids: CASSLDRGEILEQYF.

The chain combines TRBV5-1 with TRBJ2-1; the D gene TCRdb calls, TRBD2, cannot be checked with no DNA. CDR1 SGHRS and CDR2 YFSETQ come from the germline V gene. The CDR3 covers 17 residues. This CDR3 is CASSPKPSGDSYNEQFF.

The gene calls are TRBV3-1 and TRBJ2-5; absent DNA, TCRdb's TRBD2 call cannot be checked. CDR3 length: 16 residues. Per the germline V gene, CDR1 is LGHDT and CDR2 is YNNKEL (reference sequence). The CDR3 loop reads CASSQGAAGGTETQYF.

This chain joins TRBV5-4 and TRBJ1-1; absent DNA, TCRdb's TRBD1 call cannot be checked. From germline, CDR1 is SGHNT and CDR2 YYREEE (reference sequence). CDR3 length equals 14 residues. CDR3 sequence: CASWDWGPNTEAFF.

The chain has TRBV19 and TRBJ2-3; the TCRdb D gene call, TRBD2, has no DNA to confirm it. CDR3 size: 17 residues. CDR1 and CDR2 from the germline V gene are LNHDA and SQIVND (reference sequence). CDR3 sequence: CASSPAVAGTSTDTQYF.

This chain connects TRBV7-9 to TRBJ2-7; the D call from TCRdb, TRBD1, cannot be confirmed without DNA. Germline lookup yields CDR1 SEHNR and CDR2 FQNEAQ (reference sequence). The CDR3 has 14 residues. The chain's CDR3 is CASSHRTGGSEQYF.

The chain employs TRBV6-5 and TRBJ2-1; TCRdb calls TRBD2, which cannot be checked without DNA. Germline V gives CDR1 MNHEY, CDR2 SVGAGI. The CDR3 covers 17 residues. The CDR3 loop is CASSSGLAGTTYNEQFF.

The chain employs TRBV5-5 and TRBJ2-3; without DNA, the TCRdb call of TRBD1 cannot be checked. This CDR3 contains 14 residues. Per the germline V gene, CDR1 is SGHKS and CDR2 is YYEKEE (reference sequence). The CDR3 protein is CASSPQGATDTQYF.

This chain joins TRBV2 and TRBJ2-1. Germline lookup yields CDR1 SNHLY and CDR2 FYNNEI. The CDR3 covers 13 residues. CDR3 protein: CASTPISYNEQFF. Full variable domain (rest looked up from reference TRBV2 and TRBJ2-1): EPEVTQTPSHQVTQMGQEVILRCVPISNHLYFYWYRQILGQKVEFLVSFYNNEISEKSEIFDDQFSVERPDGSNFTLKIRSTKLEDSAMYFCASTPISYNEQFFGPGTRLTVL.

The chain recombines TRBV6-1 with TRBJ1-4. The germline V gene encodes CDR1 MNHNS and CDR2 SASEGT. The CDR3 is 11 amino acids. The CDR3 is CASSVREKLFF.

The genes are TRBV5-8 and TRBJ2-7. The CDR3 is 14 residues long. Germline values: CDR1 SGHTS, CDR2 YDEGEE. CDR3 residues: CASSPIGDSYEQYF. Using reference TRBV5-8 and TRBJ2-7 for the parts outside the CDR3, the full variable domain is EAGVTQSPTHLIKTRGQQATLRCSPISGHTSVYWYQQALGLGLQFLLWYDEGEERNRGNFPPRFSGRQFPNYSSELNVNALELEDSALYLCASSPIGDSYEQYFGPGTRLTVT.

CDR3: CASSLAGLSPLHF. This rearrangement joins TRBV27 to TRBJ1-6. Germline CDR1 reads MNHEY; CDR2 reads SMNVEV (reference sequence). This CDR3 has 13 residues.

J is TRBJ1-4 and V is TRBV30; TCRdb's assignment of TRBD1 cannot be checked, as there is no DNA. Germline CDR1 GTSNPN, CDR2 SVGIG (reference sequence). This CDR3 spans 13 amino acids. CDR3 loop: CAWSPPGGKGLFF.

Here the CDR3 reads CASSRDLNSYEQYF. The rearrangement joins TRBV14 to TRBJ2-7; no DNA is available, so the TRBD1 call from TCRdb remains unchecked. The germline V gene encodes CDR1 SGHDN and CDR2 FVKESK. This CDR3 has 14 residues.

The V call is TRBV15, the J call TRBJ2-5; the TRBD1 assignment by TCRdb is unverifiable without DNA. Germline CDR1 is LNHNV and CDR2 is YYDKDF (reference sequence). The CDR3 has 15 residues. The CDR3 here is CATSSGGHDQETQYF. Based on the CDR3 plus reference TRBV15 and TRBJ2-5, the full variable domain is DAMVIQNPRYQVTQFGKPVTLSCSQTLNHNVMYWYQQKSSQAPKLLFHYYDKDFNNEADTPDNFQSRRPNTSFCFLDIRSPGLGDTAMYLCATSSGGHDQETQYFGPGTRLLVL.

The chain is built from TRBV12-3 or TRBV12-4 and TRBJ2-7; TCRdb selects TRBD1, and the lack of DNA leaves this call unchecked. The CDR3 covers 12 residues. This chain's CDR3 is CATGTGGVEQYF.

The chain employs TRBV2 and TRBJ1-5; TCRdb designates TRBD1, a call that cannot be tested without DNA. Germline CDR1 and CDR2: SNHLY and FYNNEI. The CDR3 runs 15 residues. This CDR3 reads CASSEGQAAVQPQHF. Looking up the rest from reference TRBV2 and TRBJ1-5 gives the full variable domain: EPEVTQTPSHQVTQMGQEVILRCVPISNHLYFYWYRQILGQKVEFLVSFYNNEISEKSEIFDDQFSVERPDGSNFTLKIRSTKLEDSAMYFCASSEGQAAVQPQHFGDGTRLSIL.

The chain carries TRBV7-9 and TRBJ2-2; absent DNA, TCRdb's TRBD1 call cannot be checked. Per the germline V gene, CDR1 is SEHNR and CDR2 is FQNEAQ (reference sequence). This CDR3 is built from 15 residues. CDR3 region: CASSADRGRTGELFF.